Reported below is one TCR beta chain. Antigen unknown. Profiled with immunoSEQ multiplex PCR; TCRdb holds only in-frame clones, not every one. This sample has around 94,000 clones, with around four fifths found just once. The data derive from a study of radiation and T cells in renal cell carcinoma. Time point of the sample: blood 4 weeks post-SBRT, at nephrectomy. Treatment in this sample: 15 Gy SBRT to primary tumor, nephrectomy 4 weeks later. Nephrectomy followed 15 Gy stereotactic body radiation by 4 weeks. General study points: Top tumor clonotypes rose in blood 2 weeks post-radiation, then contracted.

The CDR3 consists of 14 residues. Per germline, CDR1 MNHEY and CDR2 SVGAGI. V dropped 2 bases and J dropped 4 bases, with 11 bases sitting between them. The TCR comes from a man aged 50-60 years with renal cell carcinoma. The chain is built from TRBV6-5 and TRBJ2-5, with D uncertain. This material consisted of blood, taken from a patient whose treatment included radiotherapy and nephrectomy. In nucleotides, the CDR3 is TGTGCCAGCAGTTACGATCTAGGACGAGAGACCCAGTACTTC. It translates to CASSYDLGRETQYF.